This T cell receptor (beta chain) was recovered during a study of shared clonotypes between healthy human individuals. Across the study: Per donor, CD8 memory used one plate, CD8 naive used two, CD4 memory used three and CD4 naive used three.

Study-wide results and limits: The authors expected sequencing depth to affect clonotype sharing among donors. The four-donor shared clonotypes exceeded non-shared clonotypes in generation probability, with non-shared ones scoring lower.

This clone was observed a few times. Antigen unknown. Assay used: immunoSEQ multiplex PCR; TCRdb lists only in-frame clones, some missing. The sample shows about 2.4 million clones, roughly 93% of them seen only once. The receptor's source is a man aged 18 to 30 in good health. Some clones in this sample may be carry-over from other donors' samples. The sequencing sample was made of naive CD4+ T cells from PBMCs. Subset: CD45RA+ positively selected.

The CDR3 DNA reads as TGTGCCTGGAGTGTATCCCCTCCCGCTGAAGCTTTCTTT. Amino acids: CAWSVSPPAEAFF. The rearrangement links TRBV30 to TRBJ1-1; D remains unclear. V lost 0 bases, J lost 6 bases, and 11 bases lay in between. Germline loops: CDR1 GTSNPN, CDR2 SVGIG (reference sequence). CDR3 length: 13 amino acids.